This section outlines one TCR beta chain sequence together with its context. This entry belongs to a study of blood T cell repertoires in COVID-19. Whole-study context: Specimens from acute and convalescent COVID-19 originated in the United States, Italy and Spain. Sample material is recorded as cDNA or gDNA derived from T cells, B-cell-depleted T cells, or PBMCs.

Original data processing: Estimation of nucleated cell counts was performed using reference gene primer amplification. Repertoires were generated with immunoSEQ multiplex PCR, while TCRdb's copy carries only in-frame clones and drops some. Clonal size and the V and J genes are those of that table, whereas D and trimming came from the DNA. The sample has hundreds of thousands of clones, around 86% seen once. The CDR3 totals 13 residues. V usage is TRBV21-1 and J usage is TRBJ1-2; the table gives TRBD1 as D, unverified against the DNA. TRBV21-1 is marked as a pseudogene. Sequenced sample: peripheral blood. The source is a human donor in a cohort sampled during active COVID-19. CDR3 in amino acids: CASSKDRVYGYTF. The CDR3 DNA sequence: TGTGCCAGCAGCAAGGACAGGGTCTATGGCTACACCTTC.